Listed below are T cell receptor beta chains from one sample, sequenced in a study of cytomegalovirus exposure and HLA in healthy donors. Here immunoSEQ multiplex PCR was the method, and the copy in TCRdb shows in-frame clones only, minus some. The repertoire holds some 150,000 clones, with more than 70% as singletons. The sequenced sample was PBMCs. The receptors were sampled from a human donor in good health. CDR3s include the opening cysteine and the closing phenylalanine or tryptophan. The D gene is left open where the match is weak. Only part of the rows carry a size: once, few, many, or a class if the clone is expanded.

TRBD1 | - | TRBJ1-1 | TRBV29-1 | CSVLPNRGSNTEAFF | TGCAGCGTCCTCCCGAACAGGGGCTCTAACACTGAAGCTTTCTTT
TRBD1 | - | TRBJ1-1 | TRBV9 | CASSKATGGKDTEAFF | TGTGCCAGCAGCAAAGCGACAGGGGGCAAGGACACTGAAGCTTTCTTT
TRBD2 | - | TRBJ2-5 | TRBV5-1 | CASSSTGGQETQYF | TGCGCCAGCAGCTCGACGGGAGGACAAGAGACCCAGTACTTC
- | - | TRBJ1-2 | TRBV13 | CASGRETYTF | TGTGCCAGCGGGCGGGAAACCTACACCTTC
- | once | TRBJ2-7 | TRBV4-1 | CASRLQAKSHYEQYF | TGCGCCAGCAGACTGCAGGCCAAGTCCCACTACGAGCAGTACTTC
- | - | TRBJ1-1 | TRBV5-6 | CASSRRRNTEAFF | TGTGCCAGCAGCCGGCGGCGGAACACTGAAGCTTTCTTT
- | - | TRBJ2-1 | TRBV27 | CASSLLGRASYNEQFF | TGTGCCAGCAGTTTACTCGGCAGGGCGTCCTACAATGAGCAGTTCTTC
TRBD2 | - | TRBJ2-7 | TRBV27 | CASSPGGYEQYF | TGTGCCAGCAGTCCGGGAGGGTACGAGCAGTACTTC
TRBD1 | - | TRBJ2-5 | TRBV9 | CASSVTSGTGETQYF | TGTGCCAGCAGCGTAACGTCCGGGACAGGAGAGACCCAGTACTTC
- | - | TRBJ2-7 | TRBV27 | CASSLGQAPYEQYF | TGTGCCAGCAGTTTGGGCCAGGCCCCCTACGAGCAGTACTTC
- | - | TRBJ2-2 | TRBV28 | CASSFVVTGELFF | TGTGCCAGCAGTTTCGTCGTGACCGGGGAGCTGTTTTTT
TRBD2 | - | TRBJ2-3 | TRBV6-6 | CASSSGLGATDTQYF | TGTGCCAGCAGTTCCGGACTAGGTGCTACAGATACGCAGTATTTT
TRBD2 | - | TRBJ2-1 | TRBV5-1 | CASSWTSGWSLTYNEQFF | TGCGCCAGCAGCTGGACTAGCGGGTGGTCCCTTACCTACAATGAGCAGTTCTTC
- | few | TRBJ1-2 | TRBV6-1 | CASSEAAGSYYGYTF | TGTGCCAGCAGTGAAGCAGCAGGATCCTACTATGGCTACACCTTC
- | - | TRBJ2-3 | TRBV7-2 | CASSNLRTDTQYF | TGTGCCAGCAGCAACTTACGCACAGATACGCAGTATTTT
- | - | TRBJ1-2 | TRBV6-5 | CAVDGVGYGYTF | TGTGCCGTAGACGGGGTCGGGTATGGCTACACCTTC
TRBD2 | - | TRBJ2-5 | TRBV25-1 | CASRGGGHGQETQYF | TGTGCCAGCAGGGGGGGAGGGCATGGTCAAGAGACCCAGTACTTC
TRBD2 | - | TRBJ2-1 | TRBV5-1 | CASSLASGSNEQFF | TGCGCCAGCAGCTTGGCTAGCGGGAGCAATGAGCAGTTCTTC
- | - | TRBJ1-2 | TRBV29-1 | CSVDAGGYGYTF | TGCAGCGTTGACGCGGGGGGATATGGCTACACCTTC
- | - | TRBJ1-1 | TRBV29-1 | CSVKLTGITEAFF | TGCAGCGTTAAACTTACAGGGATCACTGAAGCTTTCTTT
- | many | TRBJ1-5 | TRBV2 | CASSRTLSNQPQHF | TGTGCCAGCAGTCGGACACTTAGCAATCAGCCCCAGCATTTT
- | - | TRBJ2-7 | TRBV6-5 | CASSYSRVLGEQYF | TGTGCCAGCAGTTACTCGAGGGTCTTAGGGGAGCAGTACTTC
TRBD2 | - | TRBJ2-2 | TRBV19 | CASSSPRGGLTGELFF | TGTGCCAGTAGTTCCCCTAGGGGAGGGTTGACCGGGGAGCTGTTTTTT
TRBD1 | - | TRBJ2-3 | TRBV6-6 | CASSRWDRADTQYF | TGTGCCAGCAGCCGGTGGGACAGGGCAGATACGCAGTATTTT
TRBD2 | - | TRBJ2-7 | TRBV28 | CASSPPGRRRPYF | TGTGCCAGCAGTCCCCCCGGGAGGCGAAGGCCATACTTC
- | - | TRBJ2-3 | TRBV7-9 | CASSSGTTSTDTQYF | TGTGCCAGCAGCTCCGGGACAACTAGCACAGATACGCAGTATTTT
- | - | TRBJ1-4 | TRBV6-1 | CASRQVNEKLFF | TGTGCCAGCAGGCAGGTTAATGAAAAACTGTTTTTT
- | few | TRBJ1-5 | TRBV27 | CASSSAGAGNQPQHF | TGTGCCAGCAGTTCCGCTGGGGCAGGTAATCAGCCCCAGCATTTT
- | - | TRBJ2-1 | TRBV4-2 | CASSQPSPLSSYNEQFF | TGTGCCAGCAGCCAACCTAGTCCCCTTAGCTCCTACAATGAGCAGTTCTTC
- | - | TRBJ2-7 | TRBV6-5 | CASSAAGAAYEQYF | TGTGCCAGCAGTGCGGCAGGGGCCGCCTACGAGCAGTACTTC
- | few | TRBJ2-7 | TRBV5-1 | CASSGGGLDEQYF | TGCGCCAGCAGCGGGGGGGGGCTCGACGAGCAGTACTTC
- | once | TRBJ1-4 | TRBV4-1 | CASSQVWAATNEKLFF | TGCGCCAGCAGCCAAGTCTGGGCAGCAACTAATGAAAAACTGTTTTTT
TRBD1 | - | TRBJ1-2 | TRBV2 | CASKDRGRGYTF | TGTGCCAGCAAGGACAGGGGGCGCGGCTACACCTTC
- | once | TRBJ1-2 | TRBV7-8 | CASTLGTYGYTF | TGTGCCAGCACCCTAGGAACCTATGGCTACACCTTC
- | - | TRBJ1-5 | TRBV27 | CASSVQGYNQPQHF | TGTGCCAGCAGTGTTCAGGGCTACAATCAGCCCCAGCATTTT
TRBD2 | once | TRBJ2-7 | TRBV5-1 | CASSLAPLAGDIKYEQYF | TGCGCCAGCAGCTTGGCCCCTCTAGCGGGAGACATTAAATACGAGCAGTACTTC
TRBD1 | - | TRBJ1-2 | TRBV2 | CASKQGADGYTF | TGTGCCAGTAAACAGGGGGCGGATGGCTACACCTTC
- | - | TRBJ1-1 | TRBV5-1 | CASSLIQDSEAFF | TGCGCCAGCAGCTTGATCCAGGATTCTGAAGCTTTCTTT
- | - | TRBJ2-7 | TRBV13 | CASSSRLAATYEQYF | TGTGCCAGCAGCTCCAGATTAGCGGCTACCTACGAGCAGTACTTC